Listed below are T cell receptor beta chains from one sample, sequenced in a study of naive and memory T cell subsets. A single record per CDR3 protein comes from TCRdb applying MiXCR to the UMI-ligation and nested PCR reads. The repertoire holds under 150,000 distinct CDR3 sequences, with around 21% as singletons. The sample consisted of naive CD8+ T cells from blood. These receptors were collected from a human donor in good health. Both conserved end residues are part of each CDR3. The order of the fields is J gene, V gene, CDR3 protein.

TRBJ2-7 | TRBV27 | CASSAGRVPVYEQYF
TRBJ2-1 | TRBV25-1 | CASGGLADYNEQFF
TRBJ1-1 | TRBV4-3 | CASSQEPEGWVTEAFF
TRBJ2-3 | TRBV4-1 | CASSQGWGGPSTDTQYF
TRBJ2-2 | TRBV5-5 | CASSSPGRKNTGELFF
TRBJ1-4 | TRBV29-1 | CSVGEGTNEKLFF
TRBJ1-1 | TRBV29-1 | CSATKNGAAEAFF
TRBJ1-5 | TRBV28 | CASTNGIYSNQPQHF
TRBJ2-1 | TRBV6-2/TRBV6-3 | CASRSSSGEAYNEQFF
TRBJ2-7 | TRBV28 | CASSFFWTSGNEQYF
TRBJ1-1 | TRBV12-3/TRBV12-4 | CASSLTDQEEAFF
TRBJ2-5 | TRBV14 | CASSQDEKEETQYF
TRBJ2-7 | TRBV28 | CASSSLLSYEQYF
TRBJ1-1 | TRBV7-6 | CASSPASGQKNTEAFF
TRBJ2-1 | TRBV28 | CASRSSVRDGTDLFF
TRBJ2-7 | TRBV24-1 | CATSEPYWDRARSEGTSVLGEQYF
TRBJ1-2 | TRBV13 | CASSLNLGVPDYGYTF
TRBJ2-1 | TRBV27 | CASSPPWSYNEQFF
TRBJ2-1 | TRBV28 | CASSSYAGPVNEQFF
TRBJ2-2 | TRBV5-4 | CASSHGDRGRTGELFF
TRBJ2-3 | TRBV19 | CASSILQRGDTQYF
TRBJ1-6 | TRBV28 | CASRQQGSYNSPLHF
TRBJ2-3 | TRBV5-6 | CASSAGTLSTDTQYF
TRBJ1-6 | TRBV28 | CASSSYRDNSPLHF
TRBJ2-1 | TRBV19 | CASSISLAVGDEQFF
TRBJ2-7 | TRBV7-2 | CASSLGTWMYEQYF
TRBJ2-7 | TRBV23-1 | CASSHRQGCEQYF
TRBJ2-7 | TRBV4-1 | CASSQVRTTGIPVGEQYF
TRBJ2-7 | TRBV27 | CASSLFSSGTYEQYF
TRBJ2-3 | TRBV14 | CASSQEVEDTQYF
TRBJ2-5 | TRBV29-1 | CSVGLAASQETQYF
TRBJ2-7 | TRBV5-5 | CASSLNSGTGAAYEQYF
TRBJ2-5 | TRBV6-6 | CASSYSGVQETQYF
TRBJ2-1 | TRBV3-1 | CASSQDPRPYNEQFF
TRBJ2-2 | TRBV29-1 | CSADTTGELFF
TRBJ2-7 | TRBV4-1 | CASSQTGGEEGQYF
TRBJ1-1 | TRBV28 | CASSLPLTLNTEAFF
TRBJ1-1 | TRBV3-1 | CASSPTTTGEAFF
TRBJ2-7 | TRBV9 | CASSVAAGTEQYF
TRBJ2-1 | TRBV27 | CATGPGTGLREQFF
TRBJ2-1 | TRBV12-3/TRBV12-4 | CASRETLAEYNEQFF
TRBJ2-5 | TRBV5-6 | CASSEPLDGPTQYF
TRBJ2-1 | TRBV6-2/TRBV6-3 | CASSSGRAVYNEQFF
TRBJ1-1 | TRBV3-1 | CASSHDRGTEAFF
TRBJ2-3 | TRBV2 | CASSGVGTDTQYF
TRBJ2-5 | TRBV27 | CASSLGTTQYF
TRBJ1-1 | TRBV6-5 | CASSPGQNTEAFF
TRBJ1-4 | TRBV27 | CASSSDRSTRSEKLFF
TRBJ1-2 | TRBV6-6 | CASSYIGRPSDYTF
TRBJ2-3 | TRBV14 | CASSQDRYRGGTDTQYF
TRBJ1-6 | TRBV4-1 | CASSQDGNSPLHF
TRBJ2-7 | TRBV20-1 | CSARVTSGISSYEQYF
TRBJ1-2 | TRBV7-2 | CASRGTVYGYTF
TRBJ2-3 | TRBV6-5 | CASSPVSSDTQYF
TRBJ1-1 | TRBV7-8 | CASSYPRGAEAFF
TRBJ2-3 | TRBV28 | CASSYLAGSDTQYF
TRBJ2-7 | TRBV20-1 | CSAPKPNNQTGGFDEQYF